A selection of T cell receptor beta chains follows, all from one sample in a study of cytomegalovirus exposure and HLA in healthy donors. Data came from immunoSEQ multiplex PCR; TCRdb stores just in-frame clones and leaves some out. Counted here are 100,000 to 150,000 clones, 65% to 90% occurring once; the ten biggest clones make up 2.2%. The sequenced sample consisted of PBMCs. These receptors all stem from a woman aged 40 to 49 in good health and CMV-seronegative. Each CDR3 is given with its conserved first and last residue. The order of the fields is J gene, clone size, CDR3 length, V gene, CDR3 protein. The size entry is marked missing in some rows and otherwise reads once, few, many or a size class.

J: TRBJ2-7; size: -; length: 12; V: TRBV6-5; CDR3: CASSPRDREVYF
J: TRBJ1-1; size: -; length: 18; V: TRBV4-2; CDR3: CASSPSIGDSPPNTEAFF
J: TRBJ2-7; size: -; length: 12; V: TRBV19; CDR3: CASMSGPYEQYF
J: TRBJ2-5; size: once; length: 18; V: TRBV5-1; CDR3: CASSKSGLAGMVGETQYF
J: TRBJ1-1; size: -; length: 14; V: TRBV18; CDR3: CASSPGQGHTEAFF
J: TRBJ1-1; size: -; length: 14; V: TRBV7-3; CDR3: CASRRQILNTEAFF
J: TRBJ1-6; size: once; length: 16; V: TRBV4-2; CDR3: CASSQERVGGGSPLHF
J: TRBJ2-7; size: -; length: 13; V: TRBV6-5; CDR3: CASSYSTGREQYF
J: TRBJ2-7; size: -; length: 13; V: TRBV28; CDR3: CASRDRITYEQYF
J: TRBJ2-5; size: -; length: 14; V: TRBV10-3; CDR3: CAISESIGGETQYF
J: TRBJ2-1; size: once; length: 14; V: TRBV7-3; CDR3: CASSPSNSYNEQFF
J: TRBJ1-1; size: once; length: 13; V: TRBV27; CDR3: CASSSRGDTEAFF
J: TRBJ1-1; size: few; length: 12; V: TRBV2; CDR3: CASIGGNTEAFF
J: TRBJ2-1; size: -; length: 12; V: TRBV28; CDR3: CASSLAGTEQFF
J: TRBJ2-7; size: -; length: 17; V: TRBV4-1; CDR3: CASSQDRLAAIAYEQYF
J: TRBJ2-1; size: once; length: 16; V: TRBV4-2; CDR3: CASSQHRTSAYNEQFF
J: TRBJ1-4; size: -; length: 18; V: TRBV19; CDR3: CASSRRQGAISTNEKLFF
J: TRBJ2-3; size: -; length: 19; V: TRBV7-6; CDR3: CASSLEGGYGAGGTDTQYF
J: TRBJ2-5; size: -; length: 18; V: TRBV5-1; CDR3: CASSYGGLAGGIQETQYF
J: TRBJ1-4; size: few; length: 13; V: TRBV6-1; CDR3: CASRFGGNEKLFF